This TCR beta chain was observed in a study of shared clonotypes between healthy human individuals. Profiling relied on immunoSEQ multiplex PCR, and the TCRdb table lists in-frame clones only, not all of them. This sample has about 1.5 million clones; approximately 98% occur once, and the top ten carry 0.4% to 0.45%. The sequence was obtained from a man younger than 45 in good health. Sequenced: naive CD4+ T cells sorted from blood. As to subset: CD45RA+ positively selected.

The CDR3 sequence is CASSLVLLAGVNTQETQYF. CDR3 sequence (DNA): TGCGCCAGCAGCTTGGTTCTACTAGCGGGAGTAAATACTCAGGAGACCCAGTACTTC. V gene TRBV5-1 combines with J gene TRBJ2-5, with 11 bases lining up with TRBD2. Germline V gives CDR1 SGHRS, CDR2 YFSETQ. Germline trimming cut 0 bases from V and 5 bases from J; bases unmatched to any gene: 15. CDR3 size: 19 residues. The full variable domain, with the rest looked up from reference TRBV5-1 and TRBJ2-5, is KAGVTQTPRYLIKTRGQQVTLSCSPISGHRSVSWYQQTPGQGLQFLFEYFSETQRNKGNFPGRFSGRQFSNSRSEMNVSTLELGDSALYLCASSLVLLAGVNTQETQYFGPGTRLLVL.